Sequencing of this T cell receptor beta chain was carried out in a study of blood T cell repertoires in COVID-19 (TCRdb year 2020). Background for the entire study: Samples covering the acute and convalescent phases of COVID-19 were provided by collaborators in the United States, Italy and Spain. Nearly every sample came with metadata listing a de-identified subject ID, COVID-19 status, age in years and sex. Where available, HLA class I and class II types were taken from metadata supplied by the sample provider and were not determined by assay-based typing. Samples came from the ongoing ImmuneRACE study (first 160 participants) plus 1,254 subjects from 6 global collaborators. A freely available public database, intended as a resource for researchers studying the immune response to SARS-CoV-2, is where the repertoires were released. Deeply sampled blood TCRbeta repertoires from subjects exposed to, actively infected with, or recovered from COVID-19 were included in the dataset. The prospective study material was composed of cDNA or gDNA derived from T cells, B-cell-depleted T cells, or PBMCs. Broader findings and caveats from the paper: The quantity of clinical and demographic metadata differed by source and by participant and was supplied without curation.

Collaborating institutions collected whole blood in K2EDTA tubes following their own protocols. For TCRbeta analysis, collaborator samples were shipped as frozen whole blood, as isolated PBMCs, or as DNA extracted from either sample type. For this clone: The antigen it recognizes is unknown. No base qualities exist here, and no much larger clone lies one base off it.

TCRbeta CDR3 regions were amplified from genomic DNA using the immunoSEQ Assay, a bias-controlled multiplex PCR. The authors' analysis ran thus. Nucleated cell counts per sample were estimated from amplification of reference gene primers within the assay. To quantify the absolute abundance of each unique TCRbeta CDR3 rearrangement, sequence reads were collapsed and filtered. For each sample, productive Simpson clonality was calculated as the square root of Simpson's diversity index over productive rearrangements. This is the immuneACCESS table as TCRdb keeps it, with only in-frame sequences that have V and J called. A part of the clones is gone; compared with another copy, unresolved V genes explain less than half, and the rest is unexplained. V, J and clone size are taken as reported in that table, and D and trimming were inferred from the DNA itself. This sample is represented by around 200,000 clones; about 87% of them were singletons. Jointly, the top ten make up around 2.7% of the sample.

V and J are truncated by 0 bases and 2 bases respectively, leaving an intervening sequence of 12 bases. The CDR1 and CDR2 encoded by the germline V gene are SGHDT and YYEEEE. Counted from cysteine to phenylalanine, this CDR3 has 16 amino acids. Only the CDR3 part of the read is kept: 48 bases, read in frame from the first base. The sequenced sample was peripheral blood. This TCR was recovered from a man aged 35 to 55 with active or convalescent COVID-19. The V and J genes are TRBV5-6 and TRBJ1-5; possibly the D gene is TRBD1, per 6 matching bases. CDR3 reads: CASSLGQGSGNQPQHF. The DNA sequence follows: TGTGCCAGCAGCTTGGGGCAGGGGAGTGGCAATCAGCCCCAGCATTTT.